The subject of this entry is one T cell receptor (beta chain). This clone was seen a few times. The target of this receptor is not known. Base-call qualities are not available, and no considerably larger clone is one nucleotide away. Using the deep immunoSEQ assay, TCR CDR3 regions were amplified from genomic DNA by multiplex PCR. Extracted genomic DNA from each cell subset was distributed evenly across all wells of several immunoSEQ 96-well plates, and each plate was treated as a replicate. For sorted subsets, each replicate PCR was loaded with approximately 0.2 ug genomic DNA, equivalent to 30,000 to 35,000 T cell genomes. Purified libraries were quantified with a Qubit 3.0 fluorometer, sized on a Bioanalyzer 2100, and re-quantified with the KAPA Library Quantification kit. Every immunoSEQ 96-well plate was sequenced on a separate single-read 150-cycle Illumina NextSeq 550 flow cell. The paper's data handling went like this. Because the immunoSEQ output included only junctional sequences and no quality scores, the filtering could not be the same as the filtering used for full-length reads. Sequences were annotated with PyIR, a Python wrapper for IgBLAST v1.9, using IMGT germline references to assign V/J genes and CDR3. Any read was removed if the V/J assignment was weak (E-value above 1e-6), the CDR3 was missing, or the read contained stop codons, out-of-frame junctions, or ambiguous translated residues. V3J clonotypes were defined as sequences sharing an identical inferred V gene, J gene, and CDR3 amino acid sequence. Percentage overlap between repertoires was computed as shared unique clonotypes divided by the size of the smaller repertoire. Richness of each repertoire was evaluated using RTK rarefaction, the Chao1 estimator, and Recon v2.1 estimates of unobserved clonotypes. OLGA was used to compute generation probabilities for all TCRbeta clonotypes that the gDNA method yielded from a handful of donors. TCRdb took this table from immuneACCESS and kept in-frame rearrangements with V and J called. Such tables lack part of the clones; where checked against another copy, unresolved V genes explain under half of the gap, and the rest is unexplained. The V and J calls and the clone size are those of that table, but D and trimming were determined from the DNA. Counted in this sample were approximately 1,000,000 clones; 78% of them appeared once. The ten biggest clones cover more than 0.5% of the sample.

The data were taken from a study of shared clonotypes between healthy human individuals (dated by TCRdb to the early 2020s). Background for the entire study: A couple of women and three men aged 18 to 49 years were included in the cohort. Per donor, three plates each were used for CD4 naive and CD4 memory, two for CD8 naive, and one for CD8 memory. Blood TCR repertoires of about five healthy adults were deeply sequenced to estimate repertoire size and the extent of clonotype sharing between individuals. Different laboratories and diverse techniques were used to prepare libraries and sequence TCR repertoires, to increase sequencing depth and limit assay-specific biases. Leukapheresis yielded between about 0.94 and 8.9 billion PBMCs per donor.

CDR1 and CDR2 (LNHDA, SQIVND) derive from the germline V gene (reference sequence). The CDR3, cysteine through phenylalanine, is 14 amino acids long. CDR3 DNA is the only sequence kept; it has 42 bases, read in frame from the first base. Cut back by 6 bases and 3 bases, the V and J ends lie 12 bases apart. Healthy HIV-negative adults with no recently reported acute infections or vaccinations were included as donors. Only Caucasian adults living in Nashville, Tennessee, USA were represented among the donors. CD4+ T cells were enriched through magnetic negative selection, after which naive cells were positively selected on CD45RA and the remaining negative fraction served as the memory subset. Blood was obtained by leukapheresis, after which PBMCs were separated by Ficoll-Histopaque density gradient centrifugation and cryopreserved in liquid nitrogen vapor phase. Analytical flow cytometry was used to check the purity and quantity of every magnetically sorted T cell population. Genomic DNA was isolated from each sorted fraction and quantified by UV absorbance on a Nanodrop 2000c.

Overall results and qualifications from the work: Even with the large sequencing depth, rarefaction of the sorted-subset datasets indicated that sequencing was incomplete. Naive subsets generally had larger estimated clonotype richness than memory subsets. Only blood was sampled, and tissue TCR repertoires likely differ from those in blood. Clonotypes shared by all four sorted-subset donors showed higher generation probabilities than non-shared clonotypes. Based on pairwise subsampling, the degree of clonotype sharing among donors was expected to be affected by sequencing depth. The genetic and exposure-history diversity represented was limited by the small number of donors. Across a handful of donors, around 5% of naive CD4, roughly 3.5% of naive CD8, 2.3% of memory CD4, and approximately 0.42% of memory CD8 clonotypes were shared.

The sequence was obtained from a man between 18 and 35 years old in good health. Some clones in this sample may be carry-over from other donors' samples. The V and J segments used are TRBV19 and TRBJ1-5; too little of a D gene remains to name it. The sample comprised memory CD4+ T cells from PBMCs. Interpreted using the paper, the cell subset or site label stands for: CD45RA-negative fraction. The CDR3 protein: CASSAGSHNQPQHF. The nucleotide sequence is TGTGCCAGTAGCGCCGGGAGTCACAATCAGCCCCAGCATTTT. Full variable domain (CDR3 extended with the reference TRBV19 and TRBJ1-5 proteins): DGGITQSPKYLFRKEGQNVTLSCEQNLNHDAMYWYRQDPGQGLRLIYYSQIVNDFQKGDIAEGYSVSREKKESFPLTVTSAQKNPTAFYLCASSAGSHNQPQHFGDGTRLSIL.